The rows below give T cell receptor beta chains drawn from one sample of a study of blood T cell repertoires in COVID-19. The table came from immunoSEQ multiplex PCR; TCRdb's copy has only in-frame clones and leaves some out. The sample carries fewer than 70,000 clones, approximately 85% recorded once. Sequenced material: peripheral blood. Receptors were obtained from a man aged 50-59 years with acute or convalescent COVID-19. Each CDR3 is given with its conserved first and last residue. Fields, in order: clone size, J gene, D gene, V gene, CDR3 DNA, CDR3 protein. D genes are given only for firm matches. Size is omitted from some rows. Given values are once, few, many or a class for expanded clones.

>-|TRBJ2-5|-|TRBV7-3
TGTGCCAGCAGCTTAAGCGCCCAAGAGACCCAGTACTTC
CASSLSAQETQYF
>once|TRBJ2-5|-|TRBV5-6
TGTGCCAGCAGCCAGGGACAACTCCAAGAGACCCAGTACTTC
CASSQGQLQETQYF
>-|TRBJ2-2|TRBD1|TRBV3-1/TRBV3-2
TGTGCCAGCAGCCAAACAGTCGGGACAGGAAACACCGGGGAGCTGTTTTTT
CASSQTVGTGNTGELFF
>-|TRBJ1-6|TRBD1|TRBV5-8
TGTGCCAGCAGCTTCGGACAGGGATCACCCCTCCACTTT
CASSFGQGSPLHF
>once|TRBJ2-3|TRBD2|TRBV12-5
TGTGCTAGTGGTTCCGGACTAGCTTCAGCGAAAGATACGCAGTATTTT
CASGSGLASAKDTQYF
>-|TRBJ1-1|-|TRBV9
TGTGCCAGCAGCCCCCGACAGGCAGTGAACACTGAAGCTTTCTTT
CASSPRQAVNTEAFF
>-|TRBJ2-3|-|TRBV5-1
TGCGCCAGCAGCTTGGAACTAGTTCGCCCAGATACGCAGTATTTT
CASSLELVRPDTQYF
>-|TRBJ2-7|TRBD1|TRBV18
TGTGCCAGCTCAGACCAGGGGGAAGGGTCCGAGCAGTACTTC
CASSDQGEGSEQYF
>-|TRBJ2-5|TRBD2|TRBV14
TGTGCCAGCAGCCCACTAGCGGGGGGATTTGAGACCCAGTACTTC
CASSPLAGGFETQYF
>-|TRBJ1-3|-|TRBV11-2
TGTGCCAGCAGCCTGGACAGCTCTGGAAACACCATATATTTT
CASSLDSSGNTIYF
>-|TRBJ2-5|TRBD1|TRBV18
TGTGCCAGCTCACCTAAACAGGGGGTACAAGAGACCCAGTACTTC
CASSPKQGVQETQYF
>-|TRBJ2-7|-|TRBV4-1
TGCGCCAGCAGCCAAGTAAGGGAGACCTACGAGCAGTACTTC
CASSQVRETYEQYF
>-|TRBJ2-3|-|TRBV5-6
TGTGCCAGCAGCCTACCCAATGCGGCCGTTACGCAGTATTTT
CASSLPNAAVTQYF
>few|TRBJ1-3|-|TRBV21-1
TGTGCCAGCAGAGTCGCAGGGTCCACTGGAAACACCATATATTTT
CASRVAGSTGNTIYF
>few|TRBJ1-2|TRBD1|TRBV15
TGTGCCACCAGCAGCCCCTCGTTGACAGGGTCGGGTGGCTACACCTTC
CATSSPSLTGSGGYTF
>-|TRBJ1-2|-|TRBV19
TGTGCCAGTCAGGCTTTTGAGGGCCTCTATGGCTACACCTTC
CASQAFEGLYGYTF
>once|TRBJ1-5|TRBD1|TRBV19
TGTGCCAGTATGCCGGGACAGGGGTATGGGCCCCAGCATTTT
CASMPGQGYGPQHF
>-|TRBJ2-1|-|TRBV5-4
TGTGCCAGCAGCTTTTGGGGCCTTTATGAGCAGTTCTTC
CASSFWGLYEQFF
>-|TRBJ1-4|-|TRBV6-5
TGTGCCAGCAGTTACGGAGGGACTAATGAAAAACTGTTTTTT
CASSYGGTNEKLFF
>-|TRBJ1-2|-|TRBV12-3/TRBV12-4
TGTGCCAGCAGTCTCAACCGGGACACGGACTACACCTTC
CASSLNRDTDYTF
>-|TRBJ2-2|-|TRBV5-1
TGCGCCAGCAGCCCGGGACAGAACACCGGGGAGCTGTTTTTT
CASSPGQNTGELFF
>many|TRBJ2-3|TRBD1|TRBV4-1
TGCGCCAGCAGCCAAAATCGGGACAGTAGCACAGATACGCAGTATTTT
CASSQNRDSSTDTQYF
>-|TRBJ2-2|TRBD1|TRBV19
TGTGCCAGTAGTATAACGTGGGACAGGTCGAACACCGGGGAGCTGTTTTTT
CASSITWDRSNTGELFF
>-|TRBJ2-5|-|TRBV5-1
TGCGCCAGCAGCTTCTGGGACTCCCAAGAGACCCAGTACTTC
CASSFWDSQETQYF
>-|TRBJ1-1|TRBD1|TRBV18
TGTGCCAGCTCACCACCCGCCCAGGGGGCGCTCACTGAAGCTTTCTTT
CASSPPAQGALTEAFF
>-|TRBJ1-2|-|TRBV29-1
TGCAGCGTTGCGGCAGGGGTTGATGGCTACACCTTC
CSVAAGVDGYTF
>-|TRBJ2-5|-|TRBV6-5
TGTGCCAGCAGTTACGATGACTTCCAAGAGACCCAGTACTTC
CASSYDDFQETQYF
>-|TRBJ1-3|-|TRBV2
TGTGCCTCTCACAGGGGAAACACCATATATTTT
CASHRGNTIYF
>-|TRBJ2-2|TRBD2|TRBV7-8
TGTGCCAGCAGGCAAGGACTAGCGGGGGCAGACACCGGGGAGCTGTTTTTT
CASRQGLAGADTGELFF
>few|TRBJ1-1|-|TRBV7-3
TGTGCCAGCAGCTTAACCGGGGGGAACACTGAAGCTTTCTTT
CASSLTGGNTEAFF
>-|TRBJ2-1|-|TRBV28
TGTGCCAGCAGTTTAAGGGGTCCGGGCTCCTACAATGAGCAGTTCTTC
CASSLRGPGSYNEQFF
>-|TRBJ2-5|TRBD1|TRBV27
TGTGCCAGCCCGGACAGGTTGTACCTAGAGACCCAGTACTTC
CASPDRLYLETQYF
>few|TRBJ1-5|TRBD1|TRBV7-8
TGTGCCAGCAGCTTACCAGGGGGCTTAGGTCAGCCCCAGCATTTT
CASSLPGGLGQPQHF
>-|TRBJ2-7|-|TRBV2
TGTGCCAGCACGGGGGATCAAACCTACGAGCAGTACTTC
CASTGDQTYEQYF
>-|TRBJ1-3|-|TRBV7-2
TGTGCCAGCAGCCCTGGGGCAGGGGTCCCCTTATCCTCTGGAAACACCATATATTTT
CASSPGAGVPLSSGNTIYF
>-|TRBJ1-5|TRBD1|TRBV24-1
TGTGCCACCAGTGATTCAGGACAGGGGGCGCGGCAGCCCCAGCATTTT
CATSDSGQGARQPQHF
>-|TRBJ1-1|-|TRBV6-1
TGTGCCAGCAGTGAATCTCTCTACGCAGGGGCGCGCACTGAAGCTTTCTTT
CASSESLYAGARTEAFF
>-|TRBJ2-1|TRBD2|TRBV5-6
TGTGCCAGCAGCTTTGGGCGGGGGGGAGACAATGAGCAGTTCTTC
CASSFGRGGDNEQFF
>-|TRBJ2-1|TRBD1|TRBV6-6
TGTGCCAGCAGCCCAACGACAGGGGCCGATGAGCAGTTCTTC
CASSPTTGADEQFF
>-|TRBJ2-2|TRBD1|TRBV11-2
TGTGCCAGCAGCCTCCTGCAGGGGGCGAGCACCGGGGAGCTGTTTTTT
CASSLLQGASTGELFF
>-|TRBJ2-3|TRBD2|TRBV6-4
TGTGCCAGCAGTGCCCTAGCGGGGAGCACAGATACGCAGTATTTT
CASSALAGSTDTQYF
>many|TRBJ1-1|-|TRBV7-9
TGTGCCAGCAGCTTAGCCATGAACACTGAAGCTTTCTTT
CASSLAMNTEAFF
>-|TRBJ2-5|TRBD1|TRBV7-3
TGTGCCAGCAGCTACACAGGGGACCAAGAGACCCAGTACTTC
CASSYTGDQETQYF
>-|TRBJ2-7|-|TRBV3-1/TRBV3-2
TGTGCCAGCAGCCAAGCCGTCCGGGGAGAGCAGTACTTC
CASSQAVRGEQYF
>-|TRBJ2-5|-|TRBV7-3
TGTGCCAGCAGCTTACGGGCAGGGGAAGAGACCCAGTACTTC
CASSLRAGEETQYF
>-|TRBJ2-5|TRBD1|TRBV11-2
TGTGCCAGCAGCTTACTACGGGGCTCTGACAGGGGAGAGACCCAGTACTTC
CASSLLRGSDRGETQYF
>-|TRBJ2-5|TRBD1|TRBV7-9
TGTGCCAGCAGCTTAGGAGGACAGGGAAGCTATGAGACCCAGTACTTC
CASSLGGQGSYETQYF
>-|TRBJ1-5|-|TRBV6-1
TGTGCCAGCAGTGAAGCCGGGGGGAGTTATAGCAATCAGCCCCAGCATTTT
CASSEAGGSYSNQPQHF
>-|TRBJ1-5|TRBD1|TRBV7-8
TGTGCCAGCAGCCGAACCCCGGACAGGGGGCAGCCCCAGCATTTT
CASSRTPDRGQPQHF
>-|TRBJ1-3|-|TRBV11-1
TGTGCCAGCAGCCATCCTACAGGTTCTGGAAACACCATATATTTT
CASSHPTGSGNTIYF
>-|TRBJ2-5|TRBD1|TRBV19
TGTGCCAGTAAGAAGGGACAGTTCGGGACCCAGTACTTC
CASKKGQFGTQYF
>-|TRBJ2-7|TRBD1|TRBV6-5
TGTGCCAGCAGACTGGGACAGGGGGCTATCAAACTCTACTTC
CASRLGQGAIKLYF
>-|TRBJ2-7|TRBD1|TRBV5-6
TGTGCCAGCAGCTTGGCGTTATCGGGACAGACCCCCTACGAGCAGTACTTC
CASSLALSGQTPYEQYF
>-|TRBJ2-1|TRBD2|TRBV5-1
TGCGCCAGCAGCTTTAGCGGGAGTCACAATGAGCAGTTCTTC
CASSFSGSHNEQFF
>-|TRBJ2-2|-|TRBV5-6
TGTGCCAGCAGCTTGGAAAGGGGCTTGGCCGGGGAGCTGTTTTTT
CASSLERGLAGELFF
>few|TRBJ1-6|-|TRBV11-2
TGTGCCAGCAGCTTAAGGGGGGGGACATATTCACCCCTCCACTTT
CASSLRGGTYSPLHF
>-|TRBJ1-6|-|TRBV30
TGTGCCTGGAGTGGGGCAGATTCACCCCTCCACTTT
CAWSGADSPLHF